A selection of T cell receptor beta chains follows, all from one sample in a study of blood T cells in healthy people across ages. TCRdb called the 5' RACE reads again in MiXCR, with one record for every CDR3 protein. The data show 730,000 or so distinct CDR3 sequences, with roughly 45% seen just once and approximately 22% held by the top ten. The specimen was blood. The origin of the receptors is a woman aged 60-75 years in good health. Both conserved end residues are part of each CDR3. Each record gives: CDR3 length, clone size, D gene, V gene, J gene, CDR3 DNA, CDR3 protein. A D gene is named only where the DNA matches it firmly. The size field is filled for only some rows; it gives once, few, many or a size class.

cdr3_length: 14
clone_size: .
d_call: TRBD1
v_call: TRBV6-6
j_call: TRBJ1-2
cdr3_nt: TGTGCCAGCAGGAAGGGGACAGGGCCCTTGGGCTACACCTTC
cdr3_aa: CASRKGTGPLGYTF

cdr3_length: 19
clone_size: .
d_call: TRBD2
v_call: TRBV7-3
j_call: TRBJ2-1
cdr3_nt: TGTGCCAGCAGCTCGGAGGGACTAGCGGGAGGGCCGACCTACAATGAGCAGTTCTTC
cdr3_aa: CASSSEGLAGGPTYNEQFF

cdr3_length: 15
clone_size: .
d_call: TRBD2
v_call: TRBV20-1
j_call: TRBJ2-3
cdr3_nt: TGCAGTGCTCGACTAGCGGGGGATACCACAGATACGCAGTATTTT
cdr3_aa: CSARLAGDTTDTQYF

cdr3_length: 15
clone_size: many
d_call: TRBD2
v_call: TRBV2
j_call: TRBJ2-1
cdr3_nt: TGTGCCAGCACCCCAGGTAGCGGGGGGGCCGGTGAGCAGTTCTTC
cdr3_aa: CASTPGSGGAGEQFF

cdr3_length: 13
clone_size: once
d_call: .
v_call: TRBV5-1
j_call: TRBJ1-1
cdr3_nt: TGCGCCAGCAGCTTGGATAGCGATGGTACAGCTTTCTTT
cdr3_aa: CASSLDSDGTAFF

cdr3_length: 14
clone_size: many
d_call: TRBD1
v_call: TRBV6-5
j_call: TRBJ1-5
cdr3_nt: TGTGCCAGCAGCCCATACAGGGGCGGACAGCCCCAGCATTTT
cdr3_aa: CASSPYRGGQPQHF

cdr3_length: 13
clone_size: few
d_call: TRBD1
v_call: TRBV12-3/TRBV12-4
j_call: TRBJ1-2
cdr3_nt: TGTGCCAGCAGGAAACAGGGGATCGGTGGCTACACCTTC
cdr3_aa: CASRKQGIGGYTF

cdr3_length: 15
clone_size: few
d_call: TRBD1
v_call: TRBV5-1
j_call: TRBJ2-3
cdr3_nt: TGCGCCAGCAGCTGGGGACAGGCGGACACAGATACGCAGTATTTT
cdr3_aa: CASSWGQADTDTQYF

cdr3_length: 15
clone_size: .
d_call: .
v_call: TRBV12-3/TRBV12-4
j_call: TRBJ1-2
cdr3_nt: TGTGCCAGCAGTTTATCTGGTCAGCCTAACTATGGCTACACCTTC
cdr3_aa: CASSLSGQPNYGYTF

cdr3_length: 16
clone_size: few
d_call: TRBD2
v_call: TRBV7-2
j_call: TRBJ2-2
cdr3_nt: TGTGCCAGCAGCTTAACGGGTCTAGCGGGGGCCGGGGAGCTGTTTTTT
cdr3_aa: CASSLTGLAGAGELFF

cdr3_length: 16
clone_size: .
d_call: .
v_call: TRBV9
j_call: TRBJ1-4
cdr3_nt: TGTGCCAGCAGCGTAGTAGGCGGAATCGGTAATGAAAAACTGTTTTTT
cdr3_aa: CASSVVGGIGNEKLFF

cdr3_length: 17
clone_size: .
d_call: TRBD2
v_call: TRBV20-1
j_call: TRBJ2-5
cdr3_nt: TGCAGTGCTAGAGAGGGACTAGTGGGAGGGCCGAGAAAGACCCAGTACTTC
cdr3_aa: CSAREGLVGGPRKTQYF

cdr3_length: 14
clone_size: .
d_call: TRBD1
v_call: TRBV20-1
j_call: TRBJ2-7
cdr3_nt: TGCAGTGCTAGAGATACAGGGGGCTCCTACGAGCAGTACTTC
cdr3_aa: CSARDTGGSYEQYF

cdr3_length: 16
clone_size: .
d_call: TRBD1
v_call: TRBV11-2
j_call: TRBJ1-1
cdr3_nt: TGTGCCGGCAGCTCGGCAGACCGACAGGGGAGCACTGAAGCTTTCTTT
cdr3_aa: CAGSSADRQGSTEAFF

cdr3_length: 16
clone_size: .
d_call: .
v_call: TRBV9
j_call: TRBJ1-2
cdr3_nt: TGTGCCAGCAGCGTCGGGCGCAAAGCCCCAAACTATGGCTACACCTTC
cdr3_aa: CASSVGRKAPNYGYTF

cdr3_length: 18
clone_size: few
d_call: TRBD2
v_call: TRBV5-1
j_call: TRBJ2-3
cdr3_nt: TGCGCCAGCAGCTTGGAGCCTTCGGGACTAGCGGTTAAAGATACGCAGTATTTT
cdr3_aa: CASSLEPSGLAVKDTQYF

cdr3_length: 16
clone_size: .
d_call: .
v_call: TRBV5-1
j_call: TRBJ2-3
cdr3_nt: TGCGCCAGCAGCAACCGTAAGGGGGTTACAGCAGATACGCAGTATTTT
cdr3_aa: CASSNRKGVTADTQYF

cdr3_length: 13
clone_size: once
d_call: TRBD2
v_call: TRBV2
j_call: TRBJ2-2
cdr3_nt: TGTGCCAGAGGGACTAGTTTATCCGGGGAGCTGTTTTTT
cdr3_aa: CARGTSLSGELFF

cdr3_length: 12
clone_size: .
d_call: .
v_call: TRBV6-5
j_call: TRBJ1-2
cdr3_nt: TGTGCCAGCCCAAGGGGGGCATGTGGCTACACCTTC
cdr3_aa: CASPRGACGYTF

cdr3_length: 15
clone_size: .
d_call: .
v_call: TRBV6-2/TRBV6-3
j_call: TRBJ2-5
cdr3_nt: TGTACCAGCATCCGTAGGGCTAGCATCGGGGAGACCCAGTACTTC
cdr3_aa: CTSIRRASIGETQYF

cdr3_length: 17
clone_size: .
d_call: .
v_call: TRBV7-2
j_call: TRBJ2-7
cdr3_nt: TGTGCCAGCAGCCCCAAGGGAGGGCAGGGGGTTGGGTACGAGCAGTACTTC
cdr3_aa: CASSPKGGQGVGYEQYF

cdr3_length: 16
clone_size: .
d_call: TRBD2
v_call: TRBV5-1
j_call: TRBJ2-3
cdr3_nt: TGCGCCAGCAGCTTGAGTACTAGCGGGGCGGGGAATACGCAGTATTTT
cdr3_aa: CASSLSTSGAGNTQYF

cdr3_length: 15
clone_size: few
d_call: TRBD1
v_call: TRBV20-1
j_call: TRBJ2-2
cdr3_nt: TGCAGTGCTAGTCCCAGGGGGAAGAACACCGGGGAGCTGTTTTTT
cdr3_aa: CSASPRGKNTGELFF

cdr3_length: 13
clone_size: .
d_call: .
v_call: TRBV18
j_call: TRBJ2-5
cdr3_nt: TGTGCCAGCTCACCAGCCGGGTGGGAGACCCAGTACTTC
cdr3_aa: CASSPAGWETQYF

cdr3_length: 12
clone_size: few
d_call: .
v_call: TRBV24-1
j_call: TRBJ2-3
cdr3_nt: TGTGCCACCAGTGGATCCTCAGATACGCAGTATTTT
cdr3_aa: CATSGSSDTQYF

cdr3_length: 17
clone_size: few
d_call: TRBD1
v_call: TRBV25-1
j_call: TRBJ1-5
cdr3_nt: TGTGCCAGCAGTGAATCTCGGGGGACAGGAGATAATCAGCCCCAGCATTTT
cdr3_aa: CASSESRGTGDNQPQHF

cdr3_length: 17
clone_size: .
d_call: TRBD1
v_call: TRBV15
j_call: TRBJ2-2
cdr3_nt: TGTGCCACCAGCACCTTTTTACAGGGGGCGGGCACCGGGGAGCTGTTTTTT
cdr3_aa: CATSTFLQGAGTGELFF

cdr3_length: 15
clone_size: .
d_call: .
v_call: TRBV9
j_call: TRBJ2-5
cdr3_nt: TGTGCCAGCAGCGTCCTGGGAGCATCGCAAGAGACCCAGTACTTC
cdr3_aa: CASSVLGASQETQYF

cdr3_length: 15
clone_size: few
d_call: TRBD2
v_call: TRBV6-6
j_call: TRBJ2-1
cdr3_nt: TGTGCCAGCAGTCCTCAAAGCGGGAGGTCTTATGAGCAGTTCTTC
cdr3_aa: CASSPQSGRSYEQFF

cdr3_length: 15
clone_size: few
d_call: TRBD1
v_call: TRBV7-2
j_call: TRBJ2-2
cdr3_nt: TGTGCCAGCAGCTTAGTCAGGGGGACAACCGGGGAGCTGTTTTTT
cdr3_aa: CASSLVRGTTGELFF

cdr3_length: 14
clone_size: .
d_call: TRBD1
v_call: TRBV28
j_call: TRBJ1-1
cdr3_nt: TGTGCCAGCAGATCCCCTACAGGGGGTTATGAAGCTTTCTTT
cdr3_aa: CASRSPTGGYEAFF

cdr3_length: 13
clone_size: .
d_call: .
v_call: TRBV18
j_call: TRBJ2-7
cdr3_nt: TGTGCCAGCTCACCACAGGCAGATTACGAGCAGTACTTC
cdr3_aa: CASSPQADYEQYF

cdr3_length: 13
clone_size: .
d_call: .
v_call: TRBV11-3
j_call: TRBJ2-3
cdr3_nt: TGTGCCAGCAGCTTATACTTCACAGATACGCAGTATTTT
cdr3_aa: CASSLYFTDTQYF

cdr3_length: 17
clone_size: .
d_call: TRBD2
v_call: TRBV7-3
j_call: TRBJ2-2
cdr3_nt: TGTGCCAGCAGCTTATCAGGCACTAGCGGGAACACCGGGGAGCTGTTTTTT
cdr3_aa: CASSLSGTSGNTGELFF

cdr3_length: 13
clone_size: .
d_call: .
v_call: TRBV27
j_call: TRBJ2-7
cdr3_nt: TGTGCCAGCAGTTCCCGACGAACCTACGAGCAGTACTTC
cdr3_aa: CASSSRRTYEQYF

cdr3_length: 12
clone_size: .
d_call: .
v_call: TRBV7-2
j_call: TRBJ2-5
cdr3_nt: TGTGCCAGCAGCTTAGTCCCGATGCAGCAGTACTTC
cdr3_aa: CASSLVPMQQYF

cdr3_length: 17
clone_size: .
d_call: TRBD2
v_call: TRBV7-9
j_call: TRBJ2-1
cdr3_nt: TGTGCCAGCAGCTTAAAAAAAAGGCTAGCGGGTGACAATGAGCAGTTCTTC
cdr3_aa: CASSLKKRLAGDNEQFF

cdr3_length: 18
clone_size: once
d_call: TRBD1
v_call: TRBV4-3
j_call: TRBJ2-1
cdr3_nt: TGCGCCAGCAGCCGAGCCTTCTACTTAGCGACAGGGATCGATGAGCAGTTCTTC
cdr3_aa: CASSRAFYLATGIDEQFF

cdr3_length: 17
clone_size: .
d_call: .
v_call: TRBV7-3
j_call: TRBJ2-6
cdr3_nt: TGTGCCAGCAGCTTAAAGGGGGGATTCTCTGGGGCCAACGTCCTGACTTTC
cdr3_aa: CASSLKGGFSGANVLTF

cdr3_length: 14
clone_size: .
d_call: .
v_call: TRBV7-3
j_call: TRBJ2-3
cdr3_nt: TGTGCCAGCAGGGAAATGATAGGGTCGCATACGCAGTATTTT
cdr3_aa: CASREMIGSHTQYF

cdr3_length: 13
clone_size: .
d_call: .
v_call: TRBV11-3
j_call: TRBJ2-7
cdr3_nt: TGTGCCAGCAGCAGGTCTACGTACTACGAGCAGTACTTC
cdr3_aa: CASSRSTYYEQYF

cdr3_length: 17
clone_size: .
d_call: TRBD2
v_call: TRBV7-2
j_call: TRBJ2-4
cdr3_nt: TGTGCCAGCAGCCACCCCCGGGGGGACCTTACCAAAAACATTCAGTACTTC
cdr3_aa: CASSHPRGDLTKNIQYF

cdr3_length: 16
clone_size: .
d_call: TRBD2
v_call: TRBV9
j_call: TRBJ2-3
cdr3_nt: TGTGCCAGCAGCCCCCCATGGGAGGGATTCACAGATACGCAGTATTTT
cdr3_aa: CASSPPWEGFTDTQYF

cdr3_length: 13
clone_size: .
d_call: .
v_call: TRBV6-1
j_call: TRBJ1-6
cdr3_nt: TGTGCCATGCAGGAGTCCCCCCATTCACCCCTCCACTTT
cdr3_aa: CAMQESPHSPLHF

cdr3_length: 14
clone_size: once
d_call: .
v_call: TRBV28
j_call: TRBJ1-5
cdr3_nt: TGTGCCAGCACAGATCCAGGTGACAATCAGCCCCAGCATTTT
cdr3_aa: CASTDPGDNQPQHF

cdr3_length: 15
clone_size: few
d_call: .
v_call: TRBV15
j_call: TRBJ1-1
cdr3_nt: TGTGCCACCAGCAGAGATAATCTCCGGGACGGTAAAGCTTTCTTT
cdr3_aa: CATSRDNLRDGKAFF

cdr3_length: 15
clone_size: once
d_call: TRBD1
v_call: TRBV7-7
j_call: TRBJ2-5
cdr3_nt: TGTGCTAGCAGCGGACAGGTACAGGGGGTAGAGACCCAGTACTTC
cdr3_aa: CASSGQVQGVETQYF

cdr3_length: 13
clone_size: many
d_call: TRBD1
v_call: TRBV29-1
j_call: TRBJ2-7
cdr3_nt: TGCAGCGCAACTGGACAGGGCTTCTACGAGCAGTACTTC
cdr3_aa: CSATGQGFYEQYF

cdr3_length: 15
clone_size: .
d_call: TRBD1
v_call: TRBV6-2/TRBV6-3
j_call: TRBJ1-2
cdr3_nt: TGTGCCAGCAGTACACAGGGGGCGTATGGCTATGGCTACACCTTC
cdr3_aa: CASSTQGAYGYGYTF

cdr3_length: 13
clone_size: .
d_call: TRBD1
v_call: TRBV27
j_call: TRBJ1-2
cdr3_nt: TGTGCCAGCAATCCAGGACAGGGCCGAGGCTACACCTTC
cdr3_aa: CASNPGQGRGYTF

cdr3_length: 15
clone_size: .
d_call: .
v_call: TRBV6-1
j_call: TRBJ2-3
cdr3_nt: TGTGCCAGCAGTGAAAGCACAGCGAGCACAGATACGCAGTATTTT
cdr3_aa: CASSESTASTDTQYF

cdr3_length: 15
clone_size: once
d_call: .
v_call: TRBV29-1
j_call: TRBJ1-2
cdr3_nt: TGCAGCGTTGCATTACCTGGACGGAGGACTTATGGCTACACCTTC
cdr3_aa: CSVALPGRRTYGYTF

cdr3_length: 14
clone_size: .
d_call: TRBD1
v_call: TRBV6-2/TRBV6-3
j_call: TRBJ2-1
cdr3_nt: TGTGCCAGCCGCGAGGCAGGGGGCACGGAGACCCAGTTCTTC
cdr3_aa: CASREAGGTETQFF

cdr3_length: 14
clone_size: .
d_call: .
v_call: TRBV28
j_call: TRBJ2-5
cdr3_nt: TGTGCCAGCAGTAGGGGTGAGACAGGCACCATGGCGTACTTC
cdr3_aa: CASSRGETGTMAYF

cdr3_length: 13
clone_size: many
d_call: .
v_call: TRBV4-3
j_call: TRBJ2-7
cdr3_nt: TGCGCCAGCAGCCCCGGGACTTTCTGGGAGCAGTACTTC
cdr3_aa: CASSPGTFWEQYF

cdr3_length: 13
clone_size: .
d_call: .
v_call: TRBV12-5
j_call: TRBJ2-7
cdr3_nt: TGTGCTAGTGGTTGGGACGGAACCTACGAGCAGTACTTC
cdr3_aa: CASGWDGTYEQYF

cdr3_length: 15
clone_size: many
d_call: .
v_call: TRBV4-1
j_call: TRBJ1-5
cdr3_nt: TGCGCCAGCAGCCAAGAACCAGGGGTAAATCAGCCCCAGCATTTT
cdr3_aa: CASSQEPGVNQPQHF

cdr3_length: 16
clone_size: many
d_call: TRBD1
v_call: TRBV28
j_call: TRBJ2-3
cdr3_nt: TGTGCCAGCAAACCTAGGTGGGGACAGGCATCAGATACGCAGTATTTT
cdr3_aa: CASKPRWGQASDTQYF

cdr3_length: 14
clone_size: .
d_call: .
v_call: TRBV5-1
j_call: TRBJ2-3
cdr3_nt: TGCGCCAGCAGCTGGGGTGCGGGCGCAGATACGCAGTATTTT
cdr3_aa: CASSWGAGADTQYF

cdr3_length: 16
clone_size: .
d_call: TRBD1
v_call: TRBV18
j_call: TRBJ2-3
cdr3_nt: TGTGTCAGCTCAACCGGGACAGGGGCCAGCACAGATACGCAGTATTTT
cdr3_aa: CVSSTGTGASTDTQYF